This TCR beta chain came from a study of blood T cell repertoires in COVID-19. In the study overall: Italy, Spain and the United States were the sources of the convalescent and acute COVID-19 samples.

The study recruited people aged about 18 to 89 years across about two dozen US areas. Participant-reported clinical history was the basis for cohort assignment. Germline CDR1 is SGHRS and CDR2 is YFSETQ. V shed 4 bases, J shed 3 bases, and the junction held 7 bases outside the gene matches. The CDR3 is 15 residues long. In the authors' methods: Estimates of nucleated cell counts were drawn from the amplification of reference gene primers. Assay: immunoSEQ multiplex PCR; the TCRdb copy retains only in-frame clones and omits some. That table is the source of V, J and clone size, and D and trimming were worked out from the DNA. The sample consists of roughly 300,000 clones, around 90% of them appearing once.

This TCR was sampled from a young woman who had recovered from COVID-19. The chain employs TRBV5-1 and TRBJ2-7; TRBD1 matches at 10 bases. The specimen was PBMCs or T cells enriched from blood (not recorded which). The CDR3 sequence: CASSRNRDRGYEQYF. The CDR3 DNA reads as TGCGCCAGCAGCCGAAACCGGGACAGGGGCTACGAGCAGTACTTC.